The T cell receptor (beta chain) under discussion was sequenced for a study of blood T cell repertoires in COVID-19. The count of this clone is one. The table came from immunoSEQ multiplex PCR; TCRdb's copy has only in-frame clones and leaves some out. The repertoire has some 250,000 clones, approximately 80% of them found once; the top ten carry 9.6%. Germline CDR1 and CDR2: SGHDT and YYEEEE. V trimming: 2 bases; J trimming: 9 bases; junction bases outside the gene matches: 6. The CDR3 contains 15 residues. Specimen: peripheral blood. The chain couples TRBV5-6 to TRBJ1-6; TRBD1 aligns across 9 bases. The TCR sequence derives from an elderly woman with acute or convalescent COVID-19. The CDR3 here is CASSFGGQGGSPLHF. The CDR3 DNA reads TGTGCCAGCAGCTTTGGGGGACAGGGAGGTTCACCCCTCCACTTT.